A selection of T cell receptor beta chains follows, all from one sample in a study of CD8 T cells in Susac syndrome. From the immunoSEQ multiplex PCR reads, TCRdb called clonotypes with MiXCR, one entry per CDR3 protein. The table records around 80,000 distinct CDR3 sequences, more than 85% of them present only once. Sequencing used CD8+ T cells from PBMCs. These receptors were collected from a human donor with multiple sclerosis. Each CDR3 is given without its conserved first and last residue.

V gene,CDR3 protein
TRBV11-2,ASSLGASYYEQY
TRBV27,ASSYGQGGYEQY
TRBV7-8,ASSRQGNTEAF
TRBV6-1,ASRPLLTDRDAGELF
TRBV5-6,ASSFLTSGNYNEQF
TRBV7-3,ASSLNLGGTSGYHEQF
TRBV30,AWTIGQGYNEQF
TRBV18,ASSPTLDRGNTEAF
TRBV19,ASSIAIGQGSYEQY
TRBV6-5,ASSLGQGEETQY
TRBV7-2,ASSQNLGMNTEAF
TRBV4-3,ASSQDQPTSGYEQY
TRBV19,ASSIVLGANEQF
TRBV27,ASSFPIVGYEQY